A selection of T cell receptor beta chains follows, all from one sample in a study of T cell responses to AZD1222 COVID-19 vaccine. TCRdb's copy holds only in-frame clones and misses some; the assay was immunoSEQ multiplex PCR. The table has about 54,000 clones, approximately 88% seen once. Sequences were derived from peripheral blood, sampled 28 days after the second AZD1222 dose. The receptors shown here come from an adult who received the AZD1222 COVID-19 vaccine. The CDR3 runs from the conserved cysteine through the conserved F or W. D genes are given only for firm matches.

NA	TRBV21-1	TRBJ1-2	TGTGCCAGCAGCAAAGGTAACAGGGGGGATGGCTACACCTTC	CASSKGNRGDGYTF
TRBD2	TRBV18	TRBJ2-7	TGTGCCAGCTCACCTCGACGGACTAGCGGGAGGTTGTACGAGCAGTACTTC	CASSPRRTSGRLYEQYF
NA	TRBV12-5	TRBJ2-1	TGTGCTAGTGGTTTGGTAAACGCCCATGCCTACAATGAGCAGTTCTTC	CASGLVNAHAYNEQFF
NA	TRBV7-9	TRBJ2-5	TGTGCCAGCAGCTTTAGGGCACAAGAGACCCAGTACTTC	CASSFRAQETQYF
NA	TRBV6-5	TRBJ1-4	TGTGCCAGCAGTTATAAGGGTGCTAATGAAAAACTGTTTTTT	CASSYKGANEKLFF
TRBD2	TRBV7-9	TRBJ2-3	TGTGCCAGCAGCTGGGGACTAGCGGGAGGAGATACGCAGTATTTT	CASSWGLAGGDTQYF
NA	TRBV27	TRBJ2-3	TGTGCCAGCAGTTTCCAGGGCGGGGGCACAGATACGCAGTATTTT	CASSFQGGGTDTQYF
NA	TRBV7-9	TRBJ2-7	TGTGCCAGCAGTTCGGACTGGACCTCCTACGAGCAGTACTTC	CASSSDWTSYEQYF
TRBD1	TRBV4-2	TRBJ1-4	TGTGCCAGCAGCCGAGGACAGGAGGAAAAACTGTTTTTT	CASSRGQEEKLFF
NA	TRBV4-1	TRBJ2-5	TGCGCCAGCAGCCAAGTTTTGGGCCAAGAGACCCAGTACTTC	CASSQVLGQETQYF
TRBD1	TRBV7-9	TRBJ2-7	TGTGCCAGCAGCCAAGACAGGGGCCTCTACGAGCAGTACTTC	CASSQDRGLYEQYF
NA	TRBV6-4	TRBJ1-5	TGTGCCAGCAGCGTTCCCGGGGTCAGAAAGCAGCCCCAGCATTTT	CASSVPGVRKQPQHF
TRBD1	TRBV6-5	TRBJ2-4	TGTGCCAGCAGTTACTCGAGGGGGCGCGCGAACATTCAGTACTTC	CASSYSRGRANIQYF
NA	TRBV5-8	TRBJ1-2	TGTGCCAGCATCCTGGACAATTACTATGGCTACACCTTC	CASILDNYYGYTF
NA	TRBV14	TRBJ2-3	TGTGCCAGCAGCCCCCCTTTAGGTGCAGGGCGAGGCACAGATACGCAGTATTTT	CASSPPLGAGRGTDTQYF
TRBD1	TRBV2	TRBJ1-6	TGTGCCAGCAGGCCGGGACAGGGGGCAGGCTCCTATAATTCACCCCTCCACTTT	CASRPGQGAGSYNSPLHF